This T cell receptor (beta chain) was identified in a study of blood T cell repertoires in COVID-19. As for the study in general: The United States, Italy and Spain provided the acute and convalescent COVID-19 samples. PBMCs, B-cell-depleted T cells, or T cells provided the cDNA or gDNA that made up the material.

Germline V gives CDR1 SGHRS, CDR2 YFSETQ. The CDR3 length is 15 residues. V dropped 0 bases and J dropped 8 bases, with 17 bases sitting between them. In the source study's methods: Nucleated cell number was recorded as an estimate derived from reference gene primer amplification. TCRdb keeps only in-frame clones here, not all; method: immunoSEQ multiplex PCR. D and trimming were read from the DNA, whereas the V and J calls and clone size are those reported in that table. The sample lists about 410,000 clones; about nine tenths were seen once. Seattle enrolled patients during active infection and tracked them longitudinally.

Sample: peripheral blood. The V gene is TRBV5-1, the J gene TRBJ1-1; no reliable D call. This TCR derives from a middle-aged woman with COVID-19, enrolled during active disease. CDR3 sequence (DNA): TGCGCCAGCAGCTTGGTGGCTCCGGGTTCATCCGAAGCTTTCTTT. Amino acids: CASSLVAPGSSEAFF.